This entry features one TCR beta chain sequence. Its antigen is unidentified. Naive CD8 cells lacked CD45RO and underwent positive selection for CCR7, leaving out terminally differentiated effector memory CD45RA+ cells. Among the donors, all were Caucasian adults who lived in Nashville, Tennessee. This sample is part of a study of shared clonotypes between healthy human individuals. Points from the study as a whole: Shared clonotypes across all four donors exceeded non-shared ones in generation probability.

The run depth of the assay was deep. Only in-frame clones appear in the TCRdb table, and some are missing; sequencing was by immunoSEQ multiplex PCR. In the table there are about 2 million clones, roughly 94% of which are singletons. In germline, CDR1 is SQVTM, CDR2 ANQGSEA. This CDR3 contains 16 residues. The V gene end was trimmed by 4 bases and the J gene end by 2 bases; junction bases not matched to a gene: 9. Sequenced sample: naive CD8+ T cells sorted from blood. The receptor was isolated from a man aged 18-30 years in good health. This chain links TRBV29-1 with TRBJ2-7, with 12 bases that match TRBD1. The CDR3 sequence: CSVGGPGQGATYEQYF. The CDR3 nucleotides are TGCAGCGTTGGGGGACCGGGACAGGGGGCGACCTACGAGCAGTACTTC.